These 17 T cell receptor beta chains were sequenced from one sample in a study of tumor and adjacent non-tumor tissue in lung cancer. This sample's RNA came from whole unsorted tissue. Three rounds of nested PCR, following a modified ARM-PCR protocol, produced the TCRbeta library. TCRdb re-analysed the multiplex PCR reads in MiXCR, keeping a single row per CDR3 protein. Altogether over 85,000 distinct CDR3 sequences are present, roughly 84% being singletons, with the ten largest covering around 21%. The material sequenced was lung tumor tissue. The source is a man between 65 and 85 years old with non-small cell lung cancer.

Worth noting for this clonotype: Relative to the germline gene, one junction end is altered; a read error may explain this. The rearrangement joins TRBV7-9 to TRBJ1-2; D possibly corresponds to TRBD1 (5 bases). Germline CDR1 and CDR2: SEHNR and FQNEAQ (reference sequence). The length of the CDR3 is 16 residues. The CDR3 region is CANSFARDQNVHGYTF. CDR3 nucleotide sequence: TGTGCCAACAGCTTTGCCCGGGACCAGAACGTCCATGGCTACACCTTC.

This chain uses TRBV5-6 with TRBJ2-1; a possible D gene is TRBD2 (5 bases). Germline loops: CDR1 SGHDT, CDR2 YYEEEE. V was trimmed by 6 bases and J by 4 bases, leaving 20 bases between them. The CDR3 extends over 16 amino acids. CDR3 sequence reads: CASNYVTGSGYNEQFF. The CDR3 coding sequence is TGTGCCAGCAACTATGTTACGGGAAGTGGGTACAATGAGCAGTTCTTC.

This chain connects TRBV12-5 to TRBJ2-7; a possible D gene is TRBD1 (6 bases). V was trimmed by 2 bases and J by 3 bases, leaving 20 bases between them. CDR1 and CDR2 from the germline V gene are LGHNT and FRNRAP. This CDR3 is 17 amino acids long. This CDR3 is CASGLFLPGEGIYEQYF. As DNA, the CDR3 is TGTGCTAGTGGTTTGTTCTTGCCAGGGGAAGGAATCTACGAGCAGTACTTC.

This clonotype is large by share. The chain has TRBV11-2 and TRBJ2-1, with D possibly TRBD1 on 5 matching bases. Germline V gives CDR1 SGHAT, CDR2 FQNNGV. The CDR3 runs 14 residues. The germline V and J ends were trimmed by 1 base and 4 bases, with 8 bases remaining between them. The CDR3 nucleotides read TGTGCCAGCAGCTTAGCGAGACAGTACAATGAGCAGTTCTTC. Translation: CASSLARQYNEQFF.

Concerning this clonotype itself: The junction departs from the called germline gene at one end, perhaps through a read error. The V call is TRBV11-1, the J call TRBJ1-1; a possible D gene is TRBD1 (6 bases). The CDR3 runs to 13 residues. CDR1 is SGHAT, CDR2 FQDESV, per germline (reference sequence). CDR3: CTSSSGQNTEAFF. In nucleotides, the CDR3 is TGTACCAGCAGCTCGGGACAAAACACTGAAGCTTTCTTT.

In its sample, this clonotype is large. This chain connects TRBV6-2 or TRBV6-3 to TRBJ2-1; 8 nucleotides align to TRBD2. V lost 5 bases to trimming and J lost 6 bases; unmatched junction nucleotides: 9. The CDR3 runs to 15 residues. Germline values: CDR1 MNHEY, CDR2 SVGEGT. In DNA, the CDR3 is TGTGCCAGCAGTCCGGGACTAGGCAATACCAATGAGCAGTTCTTC. It specifies CASSPGLGNTNEQFF.

V gene TRBV5-6 combines with J gene TRBJ2-4; D remains ambiguous. V was clipped by 7 bases and J by 0 bases, with 17 bases between them. This CDR3 has 16 amino acids. Germline CDR1 reads SGHDT; CDR2 reads YYEEEE. CDR3 in DNA: TGTGCCAGCGGCTCTATAAAGGAACTAGCCAAAAACATTCAGTACTTC. Its protein is CASGSIKELAKNIQYF. The full variable domain, in which reference TRBV5-6 and TRBJ2-4 provide the parts outside the CDR3, is DAGVTQSPTHLIKTRGQQVTLRCSPKSGHDTVSWYQQALGQGPQFIFQYYEEEERQRGNFPDRFSGHQFPNYSSELNVNALLLGDSALYLCASGSIKELAKNIQYFGAGTRLSVL.

About this clonotype itself: Sequence at one end of the junction differs from germline and may be a read error. The chain carries TRBV20-1 and TRBJ2-2; 7 bases align to TRBD2. CDR3 length: 15 residues. Germline V gene sequence: CDR1 DFQATT, CDR2 SNEGSKA (reference sequence). CDR3 nucleotide sequence: TGCAGTACTAGAGATTCAGACCGGGAGGCCGTGGAGCTGTTTTTT. Its translation is CSTRDSDREAVELFF.

On this clonotype: The junction does not match germline at one end; this may be a read error. V and J are TRBV13 and TRBJ2-7; tentative D call: TRBD2 (6 bases). The CDR3 runs to 13 residues. CDR1 is PRHDT and CDR2 is FYEKMQ in the germline V gene (reference sequence). The CDR3 DNA reads as TGTGCCAACAGCTCAATCACGGGGGACGAGCGGTACTTC. This translates into CANSSITGDERYF.

Note on this clonotype: A read error may account for a junction end that differs from germline. The CDR3 nucleotides read TGTGCCAACTGGGGGGACATCCAAGAGATCCAGTACTTC. Translated, it gives CANWGDIQEIQYF. This chain uses TRBV6-5 with TRBJ2-5, with D perhaps matching TRBD1 or TRBD2 (6 bases each). The CDR3 spans 13 residues. The germline gives CDR1 MNHEY, CDR2 SVGAGI.

This clonotype was detected ten times or more. The chain joins TRBV29-1 to TRBJ1-6; 7 nucleotides match TRBD1. Per the germline V gene, CDR1 is SQVTM and CDR2 is ANQGSEA. The CDR3 contains 14 residues. V was clipped by 4 bases and J by 7 bases; unmatched bases: 7. CDR3 protein: CSVVGTDPNSPLHF. CDR3 DNA sequence: TGCAGCGTTGTAGGGACAGACCCAAATTCACCCCTCCACTTT. Variable domain in full (rest from reference TRBV29-1 and TRBJ1-6): SAVISQKPSRDICQRGTSLTIQCQVDSQVTMMFWYRQQPGQSLTLIATANQGSEATYESGFVIDKFPISRPNLTFSTLTVSNMSPEDSSIYLCSVVGTDPNSPLHFGNGTRLTVT.

Remarks on this clonotype: Since a much larger clone is just one base distant, this may be a read error. The DNA for the CDR3 is TGTGCCAGCAGTCCCGGGAGGGACGACGAGCAGTACTTC. It is translated as CASSPGRDDEQYF. V gene TRBV28 combines with J gene TRBJ2-7; TRBD2 aligns across 8 bases. This CDR3 comprises 13 residues. The V segment lost 5 bases and the J segment 5 bases; nucleotides outside the gene matches: 5. The germline CDR1 and CDR2 sequences are MDHEN and SYDVKM.

Details on this clonotype: Germline and junction disagree at one end, which may indicate a read error. The chain carries TRBV11-2 and TRBJ1-4, with D uncertain. CDR3 size: 16 residues. Per germline, CDR1 SGHAT and CDR2 FQNNGV. CDR3 amino acids: CASSLANGIGNEKLFF. CDR3 nucleotides: TGTGCCAGCAGCTTAGCAAACGGGATAGGTAATGAAAAACTGTTCTTT. The whole variable domain, filled in from reference TRBV11-2 and TRBJ1-4, reads EAGVAQSPRYKIIEKRQSVAFWCNPISGHATLYWYQQILGQGPKLLIQFQNNGVVDDSQLPKDRFSAERLKGVDSTLKIQPAKLEDSAVYLCASSLANGIGNEKLFFGSGTQLSVL.

With regard to this clonotype: An end of the junction does not agree with germline; a read error may underlie this. V and J are TRBV12-3 or TRBV12-4 and TRBJ2-7; D uncertain. The CDR3 is 11 amino acids. The CDR3 nucleotides read TGTGCCAGCAGTATGTGGACCGAGCAGTATTTC. The encoded protein is CASSMWTEQYF.

Comments on this clonotype: At one boundary the junction diverges from the germline segment, which might be a read error. The V gene is TRBV6-6, the J gene TRBJ1-6; D gene ambiguous. This CDR3 has 15 residues. CDR1 is MNHNY, CDR2 SVGAGI, per germline (reference sequence). CDR3 sequence (DNA): TGTGCCAGCAATTACGGGAGCTCCTATAATTCACCCGTCCACTTT. It codes for CASNYGSSYNSPVHF.

This clonotype has at least ten counts. The chain combines TRBV28 with TRBJ2-4; D unresolved. CDR1 is MDHEN and CDR2 is SYDVKM in the germline V gene. The CDR3 loop spans 15 amino acids. Trimming removed 7 bases at V and 3 bases at J, with 16 bases between. CDR3 in amino acids: CASIPRTINKNIQYF. CDR3 in DNA: TGTGCCAGCATTCCCAGGACGATCAACAAAAACATTCAGTACTTC.

As for this clonotype: The junction shows a germline mismatch at one end, possibly a read error. The chain is built from TRBV11-2 and TRBJ2-3; D might be TRBD2 (6 bases). The CDR3 consists of 16 residues. From germline, CDR1 is SGHAT and CDR2 FQNNGV. The CDR3 region is CTSSTRVGGSTDTQHF. CDR3 nucleotides: TGTACCAGCAGCACCCGCGTGGGGGGTTCCACAGATACGCAGCATTTC.